This T cell receptor (beta chain) was observed in a study of T cells in Graves' hyperthyroidism and ophthalmopathy. V lost 0 bases and J lost 8, with 14 bases in between. CDR1 is SGHRS, CDR2 YFSETQ, per germline. This CDR3 is built from 14 residues. Ten or more counts support this clonotype. Its antigen is still unknown. It was RNA transcripts that yielded the amplified TCR beta CDR3 regions. Initially, a first-round RT-PCR of the TCR CDR3 employed the HTBI primer set. Via MiXCR, TCRdb re-called the multiplex PCR reads, giving one row per CDR3 protein. The repertoire holds hundreds of thousands of distinct CDR3 sequences, with roughly 14% as singletons. Findings and limits, study-wide: A model using 13 V-J features told ophthalmopathy apart from stable hyperthyroidism. Appearing also in blood were most of the thyroid clonotypes expanded above 0.001. Progression to ophthalmopathy was predicted a median of roughly 6.5 months early.

This chain uses TRBV5-1 with TRBJ1-2; D might be TRBD1 (5 bases). The receptor was derived from a man between 18 and 29 years old with Graves' ophthalmopathy. Sequenced material: blood. CDR3 in amino acids: CASSLDGGAYGYTF. CDR3 nucleotide sequence: TGCGCCAGCAGCTTGGATGGAGGGGCATACGGCTACACCTTC.